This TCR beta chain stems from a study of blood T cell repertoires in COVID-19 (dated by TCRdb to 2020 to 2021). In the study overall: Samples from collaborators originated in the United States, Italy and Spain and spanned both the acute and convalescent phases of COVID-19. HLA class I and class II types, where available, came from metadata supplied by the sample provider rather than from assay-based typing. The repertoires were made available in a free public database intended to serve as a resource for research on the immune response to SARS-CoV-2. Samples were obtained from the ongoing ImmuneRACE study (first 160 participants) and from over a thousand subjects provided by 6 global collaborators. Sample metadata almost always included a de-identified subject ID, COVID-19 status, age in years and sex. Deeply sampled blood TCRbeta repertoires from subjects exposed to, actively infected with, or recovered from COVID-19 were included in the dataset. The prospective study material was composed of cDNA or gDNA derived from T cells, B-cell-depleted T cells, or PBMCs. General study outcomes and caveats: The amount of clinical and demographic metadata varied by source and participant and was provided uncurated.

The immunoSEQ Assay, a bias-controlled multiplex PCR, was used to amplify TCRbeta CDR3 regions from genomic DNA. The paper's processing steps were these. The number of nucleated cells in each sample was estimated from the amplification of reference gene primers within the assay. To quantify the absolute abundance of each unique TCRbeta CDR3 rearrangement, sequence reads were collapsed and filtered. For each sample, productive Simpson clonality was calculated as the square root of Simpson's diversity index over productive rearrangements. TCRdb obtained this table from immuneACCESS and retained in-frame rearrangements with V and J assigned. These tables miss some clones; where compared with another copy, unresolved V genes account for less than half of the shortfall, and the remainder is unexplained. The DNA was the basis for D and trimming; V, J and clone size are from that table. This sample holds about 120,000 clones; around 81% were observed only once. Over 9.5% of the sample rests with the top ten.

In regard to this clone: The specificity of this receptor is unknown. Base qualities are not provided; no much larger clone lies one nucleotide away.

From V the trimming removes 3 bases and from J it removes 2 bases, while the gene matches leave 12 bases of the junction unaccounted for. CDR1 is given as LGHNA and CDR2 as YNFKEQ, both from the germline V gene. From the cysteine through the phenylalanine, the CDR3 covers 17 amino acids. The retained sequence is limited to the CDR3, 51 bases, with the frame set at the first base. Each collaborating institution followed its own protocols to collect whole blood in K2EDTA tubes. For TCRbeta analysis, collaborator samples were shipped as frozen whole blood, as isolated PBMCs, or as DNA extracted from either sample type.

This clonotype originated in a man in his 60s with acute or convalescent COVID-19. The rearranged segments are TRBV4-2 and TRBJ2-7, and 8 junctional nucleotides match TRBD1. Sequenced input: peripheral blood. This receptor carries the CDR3 CASSHPSGTGSTYEQYF. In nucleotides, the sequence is TGTGCCAGCAGCCACCCATCCGGGACAGGTAGCACCTACGAGCAGTACTTC.